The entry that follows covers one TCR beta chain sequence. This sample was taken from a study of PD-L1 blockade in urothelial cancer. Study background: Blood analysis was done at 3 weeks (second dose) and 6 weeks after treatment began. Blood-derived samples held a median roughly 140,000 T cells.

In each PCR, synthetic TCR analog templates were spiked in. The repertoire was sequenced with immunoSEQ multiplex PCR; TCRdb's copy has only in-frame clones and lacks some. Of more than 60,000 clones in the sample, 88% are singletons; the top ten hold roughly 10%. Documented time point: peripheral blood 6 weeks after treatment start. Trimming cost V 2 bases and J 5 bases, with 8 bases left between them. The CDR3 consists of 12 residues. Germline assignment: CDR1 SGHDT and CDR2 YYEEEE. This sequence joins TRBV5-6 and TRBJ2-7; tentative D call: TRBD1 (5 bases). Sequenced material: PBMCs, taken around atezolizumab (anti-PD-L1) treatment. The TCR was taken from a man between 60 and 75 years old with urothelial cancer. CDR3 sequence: CASSFSGNEQYF. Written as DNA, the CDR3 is TGTGCCAGCAGCTTTTCAGGGAACGAGCAGTACTTC. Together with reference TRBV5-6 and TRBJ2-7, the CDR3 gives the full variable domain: DAGVTQSPTHLIKTRGQQVTLRCSPKSGHDTVSWYQQALGQGPQFIFQYYEEEERQRGNFPDRFSGHQFPNYSSELNVNALLLGDSALYLCASSFSGNEQYFGPGTRLTVT.